The 25 T cell receptor beta chains below come from one sample, sequenced in a study of T-cell reconstitution after alpha-beta-depleted transplantation in children. Unique molecular identifiers were used to barcode this TCRbeta library. Using its own MiXCR run on the PCR reads, TCRdb lists one record per CDR3 protein. The sample lists 300,000 to 350,000 distinct CDR3 sequences; about a sixth were seen once. Sample: PBMCs, mostly from graft donor cells, taken 360 days after TCRalphabeta/CD19-depleted stem cell transplant. Every receptor here comes from a male patient aged 2 to 9 who had a stem cell transplant for acute lymphoblastic leukemia, so the T cells may come from the graft donor.

This sequence joins TRBV10-3 and TRBJ1-1; D gene unclear. Germline CDR1 reads ENHRY; CDR2 reads SYGVKD. Trimming shortened V by 4 bases and J by 1 base, and 7 bases separated the two germline ends. The CDR3 totals 13 residues. The CDR3 coding sequence is TGTGCCATCAGTGTCAGTGGGAACACTGAAGCTTTCTTT. It yields the protein CAISVSGNTEAFF.

The rearrangement uses TRBV10-3 and TRBJ2-7; 7 bases are shared with TRBD1. J gave up 6 bases and V 9 bases, and 14 bases lay outside the gene matches. The CDR3 contains 14 residues. In germline, CDR1 is ENHRY, CDR2 SYGVKD. The chain's CDR3 is CAMGFGTDGSEQYF. DNA for the CDR3: TGTGCCATGGGGTTCGGGACAGACGGCAGCGAGCAGTACTTC.

This clonotype occurred once. V is TRBV29-1 and J is TRBJ2-7; maybe TRBD1 (6 bases). The germline V gene has CDR1 SQVTM and CDR2 ANQGSEA. The CDR3 sequence is 12 residues long. V lost 4 bases and J 3 bases, leaving 10 bases between the germline ends. The CDR3 coding sequence is TGCAGCGTTGTCAAGGGGGACTACGAGCAGTACTTC. This gives the protein CSVVKGDYEQYF.

This clonotype was found a few times. V usage is TRBV7-2 and J usage is TRBJ2-1, with 8 bases fitting TRBD2. Germline V gives CDR1 SGHTA, CDR2 FQGNSA. This CDR3 comprises 14 residues. Trimming took 5 bases from V and 7 from J; bases not matched to a gene: 7. The chain's CDR3 is CASSPSGTSNEQFF. CDR3 nucleotide sequence: TGTGCCAGCAGCCCGAGTGGGACTAGTAATGAGCAGTTCTTC.

There are many counts of this clonotype. V is TRBV29-1 and J is TRBJ2-7; D possibly matches TRBD1 or TRBD2 (5 bases each). V lost 6 bases to trimming and J lost 3 bases, with 9 bases between them. The CDR3 has 11 amino acids. The V gene's germline CDR1 is SQVTM and CDR2 ANQGSEA. The CDR3 loop reads CSVGDGYEQYF. The CDR3 DNA sequence: TGCAGCGTAGGGGACGGCTACGAGCAGTACTTC.

This sequence joins TRBV6-1 and TRBJ2-1, with TRBD2 matching 8 bases. V shed 2 bases and J 13 bases; nucleotides not matched to a gene: 10. Germline CDR1 reads MNHNS; CDR2 reads SASEGT. CDR3 length: 14 residues. CDR3 coding DNA: TGTGCCAGCAGTGAATATACGGGGGGGATGGCCCAGTTCTTC. Amino acid sequence: CASSEYTGGMAQFF.

This chain joins TRBV27 and TRBJ2-7; a weak D match, TRBD2 (5 bases). V lost 5 bases, J lost 2 bases, and 16 bases lay in between. The germline V gene encodes CDR1 MNHEY and CDR2 SMNVEV (reference sequence). The CDR3 loop spans 15 amino acids. In DNA form, the CDR3 reads TGTGCCAGCAGTCCCTCATACGAGAGGGCCTACGAGCAGTACTTC. It encodes CASSPSYERAYEQYF.

This clonotype occurred a few times. This chain connects TRBV7-8 to TRBJ2-2, with no clear D. Between the trimmed V and J ends, which lost 1 base and 4 bases, there was a span of 10 bases. The CDR3 sequence is 15 residues long. Germline V CDR1 and CDR2: SGHVS, FQNEAQ. CDR3 nucleotides: TGTGCCAGCAGCTTAGGGCAGTGGCCCACCGGGGAGCTGTTTTTT. Its protein product is CASSLGQWPTGELFF.

This clonotype occurred many times. This rearrangement joins TRBV7-9 to TRBJ2-3, with a weak D call TRBD1 (6 bases). Between the trimmed V and J ends, which lost 3 bases and 5 bases, there was a span of 15 bases. This CDR3 is 15 amino acids long. Germline-derived CDR1 and CDR2 are SEHNR and FQNEAQ (reference sequence). The CDR3 nucleotides are TGTGCCAGCAGCTTTCGCGCAGGGGAAGGAGATACGCAGTATTTT. Its translation is CASSFRAGEGDTQYF.

In this sample, this clonotype turned up a few times. The rearrangement joins TRBV29-1 to TRBJ2-1, with 8 bases identical to TRBD2. CDR3 length equals 15 residues. Germline trimming cut 6 bases from V and 5 bases from J; bases unmatched to any gene: 12. Germline CDR1 is SQVTM and CDR2 is ANQGSEA. CDR3 nucleotide sequence: TGCAGCGTCGGGGGCGGGGGGCAACGTAACAATGAGCAGTTCTTC. Its translation is CSVGGGGQRNNEQFF.

A few counts support this clonotype. The chain carries TRBV28 and TRBJ1-6; 7 bases agree with TRBD1. Germline CDR1 MDHEN, CDR2 SYDVKM. J lost 8 bases, V lost 5 bases, and 12 bases had no gene match. The CDR3 is made up of 16 amino acids. CDR3 sequence: CASSIRQGLGYSPLHF. The CDR3 coding sequence is TGTGCCAGCAGTATAAGACAGGGTCTCGGGTATTCACCCCTCCACTTT.

V gene TRBV15 combines with J gene TRBJ1-5, with 7 bases lining up with TRBD1. V lost 0 bases and J lost 3; bases outside the gene matches: 2. Germline lookup yields CDR1 LNHNV and CDR2 YYDKDF (reference sequence). This CDR3 comprises 15 residues. This chain's CDR3 is CATSRDDRDNQPQHF. CDR3 nucleotides: TGTGCCACCAGCAGAGATGACAGGGACAATCAGCCCCAGCATTTT.

The V call is TRBV5-1, the J call TRBJ2-5; 12 bases map to TRBD2. Germline loops: CDR1 SGHRS, CDR2 YFSETQ. This CDR3 has 16 residues. J lost 4 bases, V lost 4 bases, and 8 bases had no gene match. The CDR3 protein is CASSIQGLAGRETQYF. The CDR3 DNA reads TGCGCCAGCAGCATACAGGGACTAGCGGGTAGAGAGACCCAGTACTTC.

This clonotype showed up just a few times. The chain links TRBV6-5 to TRBJ2-7, with D perhaps matching TRBD1 (6 bases). V lost 9 bases, J lost 5 bases, and 11 bases lay in between. This CDR3 has 11 amino acids. Germline CDR1 and CDR2: MNHEY and SVGAGI. This chain's CDR3 is CASRQVDEQYF. DNA for the CDR3: TGTGCCAGTCGACAGGTGGACGAGCAGTACTTC.

A few counts support this clonotype. V is TRBV6-5 and J is TRBJ2-1, with D tentatively TRBD1 (6 bases). V lost 2 bases to trimming and J lost 6 bases, with 23 bases between them. Germline V gives CDR1 MNHEY, CDR2 SVGAGI. The CDR3 is made up of 18 amino acids. The CDR3 sequence: CASSYLPNRAARGNEQFF. In DNA form, the CDR3 reads TGTGCCAGCAGTTACCTTCCTAACAGGGCCGCCCGGGGCAATGAGCAGTTCTTC.

The chain uses TRBV14 and TRBJ2-7; D is undetermined. V was cut by 2 bases and J by 4 bases, with 9 bases left in between. CDR1 is SGHDN and CDR2 is FVKESK in the germline V gene. The CDR3 consists of 13 residues. As DNA, the CDR3 is TGTGCCAGCAGCCAATCTCTGGGTTACGAGCAGTACTTC. Its protein product is CASSQSLGYEQYF.

V gene TRBV6-2 or TRBV6-3 combines with J gene TRBJ2-2, with D tentatively TRBD2 (5 bases). The CDR3 extends over 17 amino acids. V gave up 0 bases and J gave up 5 bases, with 16 bases separating them. CDR1 and CDR2 from the germline V gene are MNHEY and SVGEGT. This CDR3 is CASSYSRSAVRTGELFF. The CDR3 DNA reads TGTGCCAGCAGTTACTCTAGATCAGCGGTTAGGACCGGGGAGCTGTTTTTT.

This clonotype has just a few counts. The chain carries TRBV29-1 and TRBJ1-2; weak D call: TRBD1 (5 bases). This CDR3 has 14 residues. Germline CDR1 reads SQVTM; CDR2 reads ANQGSEA. V was cut by 6 bases and J by 4 bases, with 18 bases left in between. CDR3 residues: CSVTQPTRGYGYTF. In DNA, the CDR3 is TGCAGCGTAACACAACCCACAAGGGGCTATGGCTACACCTTC.

The chain uses TRBV20-1 and TRBJ2-1, with TRBD2 as a possible D gene (5 bases). Looked up from germline, CDR1 is DFQATT and CDR2 is SNEGSKA (reference sequence). The CDR3 is 15 residues long. Trimming removed 1 base at V and 0 bases at J, with 10 bases between. The CDR3: CSARGLRASYNEQFF. As DNA, the CDR3 is TGCAGTGCTAGAGGGCTGAGGGCCTCCTACAATGAGCAGTTCTTC.

This clonotype was picked up many times. V is TRBV6-5 and J is TRBJ2-3; 8 bases line up with TRBD2. The V gene's germline CDR1 is MNHEY and CDR2 SVGAGI. J was trimmed by 6 bases and V by 1 base; bases with no gene match: 9. There are 16 residues in the CDR3. CDR3: CASSYWAGGRPDTQYF. DNA for the CDR3: TGTGCCAGCAGTTACTGGGCGGGAGGCCGCCCGGATACGCAGTATTTT.

This clonotype was recorded many times. The chain employs TRBV28 and TRBJ2-2; 10 positions match TRBD1. The CDR3 covers 15 residues. The V and J ends lost 4 bases and 6 bases, in that order; junction bases with no gene match: 5. Germline CDR1 and CDR2: MDHEN and SYDVKM. The CDR3 loop reads CASSSPGTGAGELFF. The CDR3 region has the DNA TGTGCCAGCAGTTCCCCCGGGACAGGGGCCGGGGAGCTGTTTTTT.

A few counts support this clonotype. This sequence joins TRBV4-1 and TRBJ1-5, with TRBD1 as a possible D gene (6 bases). With 0 bases removed from V and 6 bases from J, the gap between germline ends came to 12 bases. CDR3 size: 15 residues. The germline gives CDR1 MGHRA, CDR2 YSYEKL. The CDR3 nucleotides read TGCGCCAGCAGCCAAGATAGGACAGTTTCTCAGCCCCAGCATTTT. Its protein is CASSQDRTVSQPQHF.

This clonotype was picked up a small number of times. The chain recombines TRBV5-6 with TRBJ1-3; unclear D gene. The CDR3 runs 13 residues. Germline V gene data show CDR1 as SGHDT and CDR2 as YYEEEE. V was pared by 0 bases and J by 5 bases, with 6 bases between. For the CDR3, the DNA is TGTGCCAGCAGCTTGGTGGGGAGAAACACCATATATTTT. Translating gives CASSLVGRNTIYF.

This chain links TRBV7-9 with TRBJ2-6; D not certain. CDR3 length equals 17 residues. CDR1 SEHNR and CDR2 FQNEAQ come from the germline V gene (reference sequence). Trimming took 7 bases from V and 0 from J, leaving 16 bases between them. The CDR3 loop reads CASTPDGRTSGANVLTF. The CDR3 region has the DNA TGTGCCAGCACGCCTGACGGACGGACCTCTGGGGCCAACGTCCTGACTTTC.

With regard to this clonotype: This CDR3 is missing its conserved last phenylalanine or tryptophan, likely due to a read error. The chain employs TRBV12-5 and TRBJ2-1; 12 nucleotides agree with TRBD2. CDR1 and CDR2 (germline): LGHNT, FRNRAP. This CDR3 has 16 amino acids. J lost 3 bases, V lost 2 bases, and 2 bases had no gene match. The CDR3 sequence is CASGLRLAGVYNEQFL. Here the CDR3 DNA reads TGTGCTAGTGGTTTGAGACTAGCGGGGGTCTACAATGAGCAGTTCTTG.